Detailed here is one T cell receptor beta chain. Its antigen is currently unknown. After removal of 6 bases from V and 2 bases from J, the junction contained 4 bases not matched to a gene. The CDR3 extends over 14 amino acids. CDR1 is SQVTM and CDR2 is ANQGSEA in the germline V gene. The data originate from a study of identifying expanded T cells in peripheral blood. Healthy donors had no documented immune events, such as infections, while sampled. Study results and limitations: Over about two and four weeks, about 17 and 20 clones changed, versus roughly 1.1 between replicates. Two-week clone count variance significantly increased as total template count grew.

Produced via immunoSEQ multiplex PCR; TCRdb's table is partial and in-frame only. The table records 50,000 to 60,000 clones, around 81% of them present only once. This sequence was found in a person between 18 and 75 years old in good health. Sequencing used blood. The chain has TRBV29-1 and TRBJ1-5; TRBD1 matches 10 bases. The CDR3 spells CSVVTGGGNQPQHF. The CDR3 DNA reads as TGCAGCGTCGTGACAGGGGGCGGCAATCAGCCCCAGCATTTT. The complete variable domain, with remaining parts taken from reference TRBV29-1 and TRBJ1-5, reads SAVISQKPSRDICQRGTSLTIQCQVDSQVTMMFWYRQQPGQSLTLIATANQGSEATYESGFVIDKFPISRPNLTFSTLTVSNMSPEDSSIYLCSVVTGGGNQPQHFGDGTRLSIL.